This T cell receptor beta chain was recovered during a study of T-cell reconstitution after alpha-beta-depleted transplantation in children. Germline V gives CDR1 SGHRS, CDR2 YFSETQ. The CDR3 extends over 15 amino acids. The V end lost 1 base, the J end lost 2 bases, and 10 bases lay between the germline ends. There are a few counts of this clonotype. Construction of the TCRbeta library involved unique molecular identifiers. One entry per CDR3 protein, called by TCRdb with MiXCR from the PCR reads. The repertoire holds 250,000 to 300,000 distinct CDR3 sequences, with more than 9% as singletons. J is TRBJ1-3 and V is TRBV5-1; D is uncertain. The TCR originated in a human donor who donated a stem cell graft to a child with SCID. This specimen was PBMCs from the stem cell graft donor, taken from the stem cell graft. CDR3 DNA: TGCGCCAGCAGCTTGACGCCAGAGGCTGGAAACACCATATATTTT. It yields the protein CASSLTPEAGNTIYF. Complete variable domain (other parts from reference TRBV5-1 and TRBJ1-3): KAGVTQTPRYLIKTRGQQVTLSCSPISGHRSVSWYQQTPGQGLQFLFEYFSETQRNKGNFPGRFSGRQFSNSRSEMNVSTLELGDSALYLCASSLTPEAGNTIYFGEGSWLTVV.